The clone carrying this TCR beta chain was seen a handful of times. The antigen is undetermined. TCRdb re-called the RT-PCR reads with MiXCR, one entry per CDR3 protein. The sample has 400,000 to 650,000 distinct CDR3 sequences, under 8.5% seen once. This sample stems from a study of response to subunit inactivated influenza vaccine. Trimming removed 5 bases from V and 4 bases from J; junction bases left unmatched: 10. This CDR3 comprises 16 residues. In germline, CDR1 is DFQATT, CDR2 SNEGSKA (reference sequence). Study-wide points: Each seasonal flu vaccination may recruit only limited new T cells, authors suggested.

The rearrangement uses TRBV20-1 and TRBJ1-6, with 8 bases fitting TRBD1. This material consisted of PBMCs from blood, taken less than 30 months after vaccination. The receptor was isolated from a man aged 50 to 69 who received an inactivated influenza vaccine. CDR3 loop: CSAPAPDRAYNSPLHF. CDR3 DNA: TGCAGTGCTCCCGCGCCGGACAGGGCGTATAATTCACCCCTCCACTTT.